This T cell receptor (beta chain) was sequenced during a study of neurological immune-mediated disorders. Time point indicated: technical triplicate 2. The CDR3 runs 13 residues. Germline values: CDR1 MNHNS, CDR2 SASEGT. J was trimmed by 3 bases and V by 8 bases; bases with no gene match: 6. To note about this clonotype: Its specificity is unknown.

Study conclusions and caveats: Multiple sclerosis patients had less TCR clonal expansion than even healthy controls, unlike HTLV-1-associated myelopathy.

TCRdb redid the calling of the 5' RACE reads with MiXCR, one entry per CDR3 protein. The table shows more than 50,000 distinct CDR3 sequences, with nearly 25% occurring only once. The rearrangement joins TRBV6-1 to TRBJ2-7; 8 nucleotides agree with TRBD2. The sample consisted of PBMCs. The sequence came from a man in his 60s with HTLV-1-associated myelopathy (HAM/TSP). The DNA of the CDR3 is TGTGCCAGCTTAGCGGGATCGGGCTACGAGCAGTACTTC. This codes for CASLAGSGYEQYF.